This T cell receptor beta chain was observed in a study of cytomegalovirus exposure and HLA in healthy donors. Per germline, CDR1 LNHDA and CDR2 SQIVND (reference sequence). J was trimmed by 8 bases and V by 8 bases; bases with no gene match: 6. This CDR3 spans 13 amino acids. Use of 60 Vbeta and 13 Jbeta primers characterized the PCR. Method: immunoSEQ multiplex PCR; TCRdb's copy keeps in-frame clones and lacks some. Of 140,000 or so clones in the sample, 80% to 85% were seen once. The chain recombines TRBV19 with TRBJ1-4; TRBD1 aligns across 9 bases. The sequence came from a female donor in good health and CMV-seronegative. The sequenced sample was PBMCs. CDR3 coding DNA: TGTGCCAGTGAAACAGGGGGCCAAGAAAAACTGTTTTTT. The encoded protein is CASETGGQEKLFF.